This paragraph reports one TCR beta chain. Its matching antigen is unknown. This sample is part of a study of metastatic and nonmetastatic thyroid tumors. Broader study findings: Malignant tumors reportedly showed significantly higher TCR beta diversity than benign nodules in both blood and tumor.

TCRdb reprocessed the PCR reads via MiXCR. This repertoire shows 25,000 to 35,000 clones, 20% to 25% found once; its top ten account for around two fifths. The J segment lost 0 bases and the V segment lost 7 bases, leaving 6 bases of the junction unmatched. The CDR3 totals 16 residues. Germline V CDR1 and CDR2: ENHRY, SYGVKD. All patients were untreated before thyroid surgery. This chain links TRBV10-3 with TRBJ2-7, with 13 bases lining up with TRBD2. This receptor was identified in a female donor with papillary thyroid cancer or a benign thyroid nodule (not recorded which). Some clones in this sample may be carry-over from other donors' samples. Sequencing was performed on blood. CDR3 in amino acids: CAITGLAGQSSYEQYF. The CDR3 coding sequence is TGTGCCATCACGGGACTAGCGGGACAGAGCTCCTACGAGCAGTACTTC.